This T cell receptor beta chain emerged from a study of blood T cells in healthy people across ages. Whole-study context: Capture via template switching afforded approximately one barcoded beta molecule per two T cells.

Germline V gene sequence: CDR1 ENHRY, CDR2 SYGVKD. This CDR3 is built from 16 residues. The V and J ends lost 4 bases and 0 bases, in that order; junction bases with no gene match: 2. A second PCR, run for about 6 to 11 cycles, used a sample-barcoded 5' primer plus a J-beta primer mix. TCRdb reprocessed the 5' RACE reads with MiXCR, giving one entry per CDR3 protein. This sample has about 800,000 distinct CDR3 sequences; about 42% occur once, and the top ten carry around 18%. The sample consisted of blood. This receptor was identified in an elderly man in good health. V and J are TRBV10-3 and TRBJ2-1, with 11 bases aligning to TRBD2. CDR3 sequence: CAISGLAGGSYNEQFF. The CDR3 region has the DNA TGTGCCATCAGTGGGCTAGCGGGAGGCTCCTACAATGAGCAGTTCTTC.